The present T cell receptor beta chain was sequenced within a study of OX40 agonist ivuxolimab in advanced cancers. Across the whole study: The diagnoses of dose-escalation patients were hepatocellular carcinoma, melanoma, renal cell or head and neck cancer.

Sequenced by immunoSEQ multiplex PCR; TCRdb stores in-frame clones only, minus some. The data hold roughly 73,000 clones, with 80% to 85% observed a single time. Trimming removed 7 bases from V and 0 bases from J, with 16 bases in between. Germline V CDR1 and CDR2: LNHDA, SQIVND (reference sequence). There are 17 residues in the CDR3. V and J are TRBV19 and TRBJ2-6; D perhaps matches TRBD1 (6 bases). The sample here was CD4+ or CD8+ T cells sorted from blood, taken in a trial of the OX40 agonist ivuxolimab. This TCR was sampled from an adult with an advanced solid tumor such as melanoma, head and neck, liver or kidney cancer. CDR3 sequence: CASTRGRGVSGANVLTF. CDR3 in DNA: TGTGCCAGTACCAGGGGCAGGGGTGTCTCTGGGGCCAACGTCCTGACTTTC.